A single sample is the source of the 32 T cell receptor beta chains below, sequenced in a study of blood T cells in healthy people across ages. With a J-beta primer mix and a sample-barcoded 5' primer, a second PCR ran roughly 6 to 12 cycles. MiXCR, applied by TCRdb to the 5' RACE reads, yields one record per CDR3 protein. Of about 900,000 distinct CDR3 sequences in the sample, about 59% were seen once. The sample comprised blood. The receptors were gathered from a man aged 30 to 45 in good health.

The chain uses TRBV7-3 and TRBJ2-3; possibly TRBD2 for D (5 bases). The ends were cut back, 6 bases at V and 4 bases at J, with 11 bases in the middle. CDR1 and CDR2 (germline): SGHTA, FQGTGA. The CDR3 consists of 13 residues. CDR3 nucleotides: TGTGCCAGCAGTGTGAGGGTTGCAGATACGCAGTATTTT. It yields the protein CASSVRVADTQYF.

The V and J genes are TRBV29-1 and TRBJ2-3; 10 bases agree with TRBD2. Germline V gene sequence: CDR1 SQVTM, CDR2 ANQGSEA. V dropped 2 bases and J dropped 5; count of bases not matched to a gene: 4. This CDR3 is built from 14 residues. CDR3 DNA: TGCAGCGTTGAACAGCGGGGGGGCATAGATACGCAGTATTTT. Encoded protein: CSVEQRGGIDTQYF.

The chain employs TRBV5-1 and TRBJ1-6; a weak D match, TRBD1 (5 bases). V lost 5 bases to trimming and J lost 10 bases, with 13 bases between them. The CDR3 has 13 residues. Germline CDR1 and CDR2: SGHRS and YFSETQ. Here the CDR3 reads CASRGERGSPLHF. The CDR3, as DNA: TGCGCCAGCAGAGGGGAGCGAGGGTCACCCCTCCACTTT.

As for this clonotype: At one boundary the junction diverges from the germline segment, which might be a read error. The V call is TRBV6-6, the J call TRBJ2-5; D is undetermined. Judging by the DNA end, TRBJ2-7 fits better; the J call may be wrong. The germline V gene has CDR1 MNHNY and CDR2 SVGAGI (reference sequence). The CDR3 covers 14 residues. The CDR3 loop reads CVSSSWSLAYEQYF. CDR3 coding DNA: TGTGTCAGCAGTTCCTGGAGCCTCGCCTACGAGCAGTACTTC.

The chain has TRBV12-3 or TRBV12-4 and TRBJ2-4; the D is unclear. With 3 bases removed from V and 4 bases from J, the gap between germline ends came to 10 bases. The CDR3 totals 14 residues. The CDR3 protein is CASSFFGQKNIQYF. The CDR3 nucleotides are TGTGCCAGCAGTTTTTTCGGCCAGAAAAACATTCAGTACTTC.

V usage is TRBV7-2 and J usage is TRBJ1-4; the match to TRBD1 covers 8 bases. CDR3 size: 15 residues. With V trimmed by 1 base and J by 11 bases, 9 bases remained unmatched. CDR1 is SGHTA, CDR2 FQGNSA, per germline. CDR3 DNA: TGTGCCAGCAGCTTAGGACTCGCACAGGGGGAGAAACTGTTTTTT. Amino acids: CASSLGLAQGEKLFF.

This clonotype was detected only a few times. Germline is not matched at one junction end, which may reflect a read error. The CDR3 region is CASSLSSIRDPRTGELFF. The CDR3 DNA reads as TGTGCTAGCAGCTTATCATCTATTAGGGACCCTCGGACCGGGGAGCTGTTTTTT. The chain has TRBV7-7 and TRBJ2-2; possibly TRBD1 or TRBD2 for D (5 bases each). The germline CDR1 and CDR2 sequences are SSHAT and FNYEAQ (reference sequence). The CDR3 length is 18 residues.

CDR3 residues: CASSLSQVNEQYF. The CDR3, as DNA: TGTGCCAGCAGCTTAAGCCAGGTCAACGAGCAGTACTTC. This chain connects TRBV7-2 to TRBJ2-4; D is ambiguous. The last part of the DNA fits TRBJ2-7 better; the J call may be wrong. CDR3 length: 13 amino acids. Germline lookup yields CDR1 SGHTA and CDR2 FQGNSA.

This clonotype was found once. The chain has TRBV6-5 and TRBJ2-7; 7 bases match TRBD1. The CDR3 is 14 amino acids. Germline V gene lookup returns CDR1 MNHEY and CDR2 SVGAGI. The junction had 7 bases not matched to a gene; V was cut back by 2 bases and J by 6 bases. The CDR3 sequence is CASSYVGTASEQYF. CDR3 bases: TGTGCCAGCAGTTACGTCGGGACAGCCTCCGAGCAGTACTTC.

V usage is TRBV2 and J usage is TRBJ1-2, with 9 bases lining up with TRBD1. V trimming: 3 bases; J trimming: 4 bases; junction bases outside the gene matches: 9. Germline CDR1 SNHLY, CDR2 FYNNEI. This CDR3 region has 16 residues. CDR3 bases: TGTGCCAGCAGTGATTGGGACAGGGAAAATCCCTATGGCTACACCTTC. Translating gives CASSDWDRENPYGYTF.

V usage is TRBV4-1 and J usage is TRBJ1-2, with 9 bases fitting TRBD1. CDR3 length: 15 residues. With 3 bases clipped from V and 1 base from J, the junction kept 3 bases outside the gene matches. Germline V lookup: CDR1 MGHRA, CDR2 YSYEKL. The CDR3 loop reads CASSQGQGGNYGYTF. The CDR3 DNA reads TGCGCCAGCAGCCAGGGACAGGGAGGTAACTATGGCTACACCTTC.

This sequence joins TRBV5-5 and TRBJ2-7; D is undetermined. V lost 2 bases and J 2 bases, leaving 11 bases between the germline ends. This CDR3 region has 14 residues. CDR1 is SGHKS, CDR2 YYEKEE, per germline (reference sequence). Here the CDR3 reads CASSFRSSPYEQYF. CDR3 nucleotide sequence: TGTGCCAGCAGCTTCCGGTCGTCTCCCTACGAGCAGTACTTC.

This clonotype appeared a single time. The rearrangement joins TRBV20-1 to TRBJ2-3; 11 bases match TRBD2. There are 16 residues in the CDR3. Unmatched junction bases numbered 13, after V lost 6 bases and J lost 5 bases. Germline-derived CDR1 and CDR2 are DFQATT and SNEGSKA (reference sequence). The chain's CDR3 is CSAALAGGLRGDTQYF. For the CDR3, the DNA is TGCAGTGCCGCCTTAGCGGGGGGGCTTCGTGGAGATACGCAGTATTTT.

The V and J genes are TRBV7-8 and TRBJ2-2; D is possibly TRBD1 (6 bases). Trimming stripped 3 bases from V and 6 bases from J, with 11 bases between. CDR3 length: 14 amino acids. Germline CDR1 SGHVS, CDR2 FQNEAQ. CDR3 amino acids: CASSFQGTAGELFF. Here the CDR3 DNA reads TGTGCCAGCAGCTTTCAGGGGACGGCCGGGGAGCTGTTTTTT.

This clonotype was detected only a few times. The DNA of the CDR3 is TGTGCCAGCAGAGACCCCGGGACAGGGTCCTACGAGCAGTACTTC. It translates to CASRDPGTGSYEQYF. The V call is TRBV28, the J call TRBJ2-7; 9 bases agree with TRBD1. From germline, CDR1 is MDHEN and CDR2 SYDVKM. V gave up 6 bases and J gave up 1 base; unmatched junction bases: 7. The CDR3 contains 15 residues.

The V gene is TRBV7-2, the J gene TRBJ1-4, with no clear D. V was shortened by 5 bases and J by 5 bases, with 15 bases between the two germline ends. The CDR3 sequence is 15 residues long. Germline loops: CDR1 SGHTA, CDR2 FQGNSA. In DNA form, the CDR3 reads TGTGCCAGCAGCCCCCAGTGGGGAGGAAATGAAAAACTGTTTTTT. It specifies CASSPQWGGNEKLFF.

The V call is TRBV7-2, the J call TRBJ2-7; TRBD1 might be the D (6 bases). The CDR3 covers 17 residues. In germline, CDR1 is SGHTA, CDR2 FQGNSA. V lost 4 bases, J lost 3 bases, and 22 bases lay in between. The CDR3: CASSYRRTALGYYEQYF. Here the CDR3 DNA reads TGTGCCAGCAGCTATCGTCGGACAGCCCTAGGGTACTACGAGCAGTACTTC. Supplemented by reference TRBV7-2 and TRBJ2-7, the full variable domain reads GAGVSQSPSNKVTEKGKDVELRCDPISGHTALYWYRQSLGQGLEFLIYFQGNSAPDKSGLPSDRFSAERTGGSVSTLTIQRTQQEDSAVYLCASSYRRTALGYYEQYFGPGTRLTVT.

The rearrangement links TRBV5-1 to TRBJ2-1; 7 nucleotides align to TRBD1. The germline V gene encodes CDR1 SGHRS and CDR2 YFSETQ. V shed 0 bases and J 8 bases; nucleotides not matched to a gene: 8. CDR3 length equals 15 residues. The CDR3 region is CASSLEDRGLDEQFF. The DNA for the CDR3 is TGCGCCAGCAGCTTGGAAGATAGGGGGCTCGATGAGCAGTTCTTC.

This chain links TRBV4-3 with TRBJ1-5; D remains ambiguous. The CDR3 contains 15 residues. Germline CDR1 and CDR2: LGHNA and YSLEER. V was pared by 5 bases and J by 5 bases, with 16 bases between. The CDR3, as DNA: TGCGCCAGCAGCTTACACGATACCAACGATCAGCCCCAGCATTTT. This codes for CASSLHDTNDQPQHF.

The chain is built from TRBV27 and TRBJ2-5; 9 bases agree with TRBD1. V shed 2 bases and J 5 bases; nucleotides not matched to a gene: 9. This CDR3 comprises 16 residues. The germline gives CDR1 MNHEY, CDR2 SMNVEV (reference sequence). CDR3 protein: CASSLGTGGPWETQYF. The CDR3 nucleotides read TGTGCCAGCAGTTTAGGCACAGGGGGCCCTTGGGAGACCCAGTACTTC.

In this sample, this clonotype turned up a few times. The chain couples TRBV29-1 to TRBJ1-2, with 9 bases lining up with TRBD1. The V gene end was trimmed by 3 bases and the J gene end by 4 bases; junction bases not matched to a gene: 3. Germline-derived CDR1 and CDR2 are SQVTM and ANQGSEA. This CDR3 has 13 amino acids. Here the CDR3 DNA reads TGCAGCGTTGACGGACAGGGGAGCTATGGCTACACCTTC. The encoded protein is CSVDGQGSYGYTF.

The V call is TRBV14, the J call TRBJ1-2, with unresolved D. This CDR3 spans 15 amino acids. Trimming shortened V by 5 bases and J by 4 bases, and 17 bases separated the two germline ends. Germline V CDR1 and CDR2: SGHDN, FVKESK. The DNA of the CDR3 is TGTGCCAGCAGCAAAGGGCAGTCCCCCATCTATGGCTACACCTTC. This sequence encodes CASSKGQSPIYGYTF. Full variable domain (rest looked up from reference TRBV14 and TRBJ1-2): EAGVTQFPSHSVIEKGQTVTLRCDPISGHDNLYWYRRVMGKEIKFLLHFVKESKQDESGMPNNRFLAERTGGTYSTLKVQPAELEDSGVYFCASSKGQSPIYGYTFGSGTRLTVV.

The chain combines TRBV7-8 with TRBJ2-7; D remains ambiguous. The germline CDR1 and CDR2 sequences are SGHVS and FQNEAQ. CDR3 length equals 16 residues. Trimming removed 0 bases from V and 4 bases from J, with 16 bases in between. In DNA, the CDR3 is TGTGCCAGCAGCTTAGCGATGTCAGCCCTCGGGTACGAGCAGTACTTC. This gives the protein CASSLAMSALGYEQYF.

The CDR3 protein is CASSSPDIYNEQFF. The CDR3, as DNA: TGTGCCAGCAGCTCACCGGATATCTACAATGAGCAGTTCTTC. V and J are TRBV5-4 and TRBJ2-1; D remains unclear. The CDR3 sequence is 14 residues long. The germline V gene encodes CDR1 SGHNT and CDR2 YYREEE (reference sequence). Trimming shortened V by 3 bases and J by 3 bases, and 10 bases separated the two germline ends.

In its sample, this clonotype was seen once. V and J are TRBV5-1 and TRBJ1-2; TRBD1 matches 7 bases. The V gene's germline CDR1 is SGHRS and CDR2 YFSETQ. V shed 4 bases, J shed 5 bases, and the junction held 8 bases outside the gene matches. The length of the CDR3 is 14 residues. The CDR3 DNA reads as TGCGCCAGCAGCCCAGGGGGGAGTAGGTATGGCTACACCTTC. Amino acid sequence: CASSPGGSRYGYTF. The entire variable domain, with the rest obtained from reference TRBV5-1 and TRBJ1-2, is as follows: KAGVTQTPRYLIKTRGQQVTLSCSPISGHRSVSWYQQTPGQGLQFLFEYFSETQRNKGNFPGRFSGRQFSNSRSEMNVSTLELGDSALYLCASSPGGSRYGYTFGSGTRLTVV.

This clonotype was detected a few times. The V gene is TRBV11-2, the J gene TRBJ2-1; D is possibly TRBD2 (6 bases). The length of the CDR3 is 14 residues. Trimming shortened V by 5 bases and J by 6 bases, and 14 bases separated the two germline ends. Germline V gene data show CDR1 as SGHAT and CDR2 as FQNNGV. CDR3 protein: CASSPLGRFNEQFF. The CDR3, as DNA: TGTGCCAGCAGCCCCCTTGGGAGGTTCAATGAGCAGTTCTTC.

The V gene is TRBV20-1, the J gene TRBJ2-3; the match to TRBD2 covers 8 bases. Germline CDR1 DFQATT, CDR2 SNEGSKA (reference sequence). The V segment lost 2 bases and the J segment 6 bases; nucleotides outside the gene matches: 7. CDR3 length: 14 residues. CDR3 nucleotide sequence: TGCAGTGCTAGATGGCGGGAGGTGGGGGATACGCAGTATTTT. Translated, it gives CSARWREVGDTQYF.

V is TRBV7-9 and J is TRBJ2-1, with D perhaps matching TRBD2 (6 bases). In germline, CDR1 is SEHNR, CDR2 FQNEAQ (reference sequence). The length of the CDR3 is 17 residues. The V end was cut by 0 bases, the J end by 8 bases, with 20 bases between. DNA for the CDR3: TGTGCCAGCAGCTTAGCGCAAAGGACGGGAGATCGGTATGAGCAGTTCTTC. Translated: CASSLAQRTGDRYEQFF.

The chain recombines TRBV6-1 with TRBJ2-7, with no clear D. The CDR3 covers 14 residues. V lost 6 bases, J lost 5 bases, and 17 bases lay in between. The germline gives CDR1 MNHNS, CDR2 SASEGT. DNA for the CDR3: TGTGCCAGCAGACCTGGCCTGTTTATCCACGAGCAGTACTTC. This translates into CASRPGLFIHEQYF.

The chain couples TRBV2 to TRBJ1-2; 8 nucleotides agree with TRBD1. Unmatched junction bases numbered 5, after V lost 3 bases and J lost 5 bases. Germline lookup yields CDR1 SNHLY and CDR2 FYNNEI. This CDR3 has 14 amino acids. CDR3 DNA: TGTGCCAGCAGTGAGGAGACAGGGGAGTATGGCTACACCTTC. Protein: CASSEETGEYGYTF.

The chain links TRBV20-1 to TRBJ2-1; TRBD1 agrees at 7 bases. CDR3 length: 13 amino acids. V shed 6 bases, J shed 5 bases, and the junction held 7 bases outside the gene matches. CDR1 is DFQATT, CDR2 SNEGSKA, per germline (reference sequence). The CDR3 here is CSADEDRDNEQFF. As DNA, the CDR3 is TGCAGTGCCGATGAAGACAGGGACAATGAGCAGTTCTTC.

The chain combines TRBV10-3 with TRBJ1-6, with D possibly TRBD1 on 6 matching bases. This CDR3 is 15 amino acids long. Per the germline V gene, CDR1 is ENHRY and CDR2 is SYGVKD. Trimming took 0 bases from V and 7 from J, leaving 10 bases between them. In DNA form, the CDR3 reads TGTGCCATCAGTGAGTCAAACAGGGCCAATTCACCCCTCCACTTT. Residues: CAISESNRANSPLHF.